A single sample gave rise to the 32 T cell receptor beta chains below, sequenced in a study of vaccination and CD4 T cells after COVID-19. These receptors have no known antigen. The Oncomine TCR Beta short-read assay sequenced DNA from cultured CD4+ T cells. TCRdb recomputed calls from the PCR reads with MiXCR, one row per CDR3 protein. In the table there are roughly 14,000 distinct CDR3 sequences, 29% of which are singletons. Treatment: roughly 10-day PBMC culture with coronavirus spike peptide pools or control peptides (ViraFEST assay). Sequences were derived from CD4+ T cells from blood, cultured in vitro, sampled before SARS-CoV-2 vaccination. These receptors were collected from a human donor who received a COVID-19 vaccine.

CDR3 loop: CASSGTPGQGSRGGYTF. The CDR3 DNA reads as TGTGCCAGCAGCGGTACACCGGGACAGGGTTCTCGTGGAGGCTACACCTTC. This rearrangement joins TRBV9 to TRBJ1-2, with 9 bases fitting TRBD1. CDR3 size: 17 residues. V dropped 3 bases and J dropped 8; count of bases not matched to a gene: 17. Germline V gene sequence: CDR1 SGDLS, CDR2 YYNGEE.

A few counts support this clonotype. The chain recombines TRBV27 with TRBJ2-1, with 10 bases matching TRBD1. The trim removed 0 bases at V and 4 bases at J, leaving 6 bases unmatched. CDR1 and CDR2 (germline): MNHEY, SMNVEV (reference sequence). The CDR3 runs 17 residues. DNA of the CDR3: TGTGCCAGCAGTTTATCTCGGGGACAGGGGATTTACAATGAGCAGTTCTTC. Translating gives CASSLSRGQGIYNEQFF.

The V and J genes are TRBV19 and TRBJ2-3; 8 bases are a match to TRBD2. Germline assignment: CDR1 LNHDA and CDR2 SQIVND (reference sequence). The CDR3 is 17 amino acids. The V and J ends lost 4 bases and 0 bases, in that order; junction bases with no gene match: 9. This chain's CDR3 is CASSRGIAGTSTDTQYF. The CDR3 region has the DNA TGTGCCAGTAGTAGGGGAATAGCGGGGACTAGCACAGATACGCAGTATTTT.

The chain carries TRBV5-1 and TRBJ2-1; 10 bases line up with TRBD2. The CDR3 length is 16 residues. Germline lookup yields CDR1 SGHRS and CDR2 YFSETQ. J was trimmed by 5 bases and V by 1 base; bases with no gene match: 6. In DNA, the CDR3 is TGCGCCAGCAGCTTGCCTCCTAGCGGGGGCCACAATGAGCAGTTCTTC. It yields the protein CASSLPPSGGHNEQFF. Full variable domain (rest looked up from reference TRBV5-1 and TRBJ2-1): KAGVTQTPRYLIKTRGQQVTLSCSPISGHRSVSWYQQTPGQGLQFLFEYFSETQRNKGNFPGRFSGRQFSNSRSEMNVSTLELGDSALYLCASSLPPSGGHNEQFFGPGTRLTVL.

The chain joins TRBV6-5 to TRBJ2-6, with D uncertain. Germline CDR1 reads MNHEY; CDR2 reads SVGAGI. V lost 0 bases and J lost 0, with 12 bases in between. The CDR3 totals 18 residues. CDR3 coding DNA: TGTGCCAGCAGTTACTCAAGATCAGGCCTCTCTGGGGCCAACGTCCTGACTTTC. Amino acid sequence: CASSYSRSGLSGANVLTF.

The CDR3 loop is CASSLSGGAWETQYF. As DNA, the CDR3 is TGTGCCAGCAGCTTGAGCGGGGGGGCCTGGGAGACCCAGTACTTC. The chain combines TRBV7-2 with TRBJ2-5; 10 nucleotides line up with TRBD2. Per the germline V gene, CDR1 is SGHTA and CDR2 is FQGNSA. This CDR3 is 15 amino acids long. Trimming cost V 3 bases and J 5 bases; bases outside gene matches: 6.

For the CDR3, the DNA is TGTGCCAGCAGCCGGGACAGGGGAAGGGGCTACACCTTC. Translating it yields CASSRDRGRGYTF. The V call is TRBV12-3 or TRBV12-4, the J call TRBJ1-2; 10 bases match TRBD1. The J segment lost 8 bases and the V segment lost 6 bases, leaving 6 bases of the junction unmatched. The CDR3 sequence is 13 residues long.

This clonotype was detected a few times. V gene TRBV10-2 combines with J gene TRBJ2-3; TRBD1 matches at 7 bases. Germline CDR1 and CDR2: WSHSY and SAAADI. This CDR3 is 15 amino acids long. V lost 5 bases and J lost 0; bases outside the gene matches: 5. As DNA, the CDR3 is TGCGCCAGCAGTCGGACAGGTACTAGCACAGATACGCAGTATTTT. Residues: CASSRTGTSTDTQYF.

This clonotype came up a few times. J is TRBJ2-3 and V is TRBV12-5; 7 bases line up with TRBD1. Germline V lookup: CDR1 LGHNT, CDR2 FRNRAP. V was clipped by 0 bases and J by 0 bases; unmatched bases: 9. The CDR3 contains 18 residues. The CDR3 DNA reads TGTGCTAGTGGTTTGGTAGTAGACGGGACAGCTAGCACAGATACGCAGTATTTT. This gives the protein CASGLVVDGTASTDTQYF. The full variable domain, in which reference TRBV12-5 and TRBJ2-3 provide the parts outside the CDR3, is DARVTQTPRHKVTEMGQEVTMRCQPILGHNTVFWYRQTMMQGLELLAYFRNRAPLDDSGMPKDRFSAEMPDATLATLKIQPSEPRDSAVYFCASGLVVDGTASTDTQYFGPGTRLTVL.

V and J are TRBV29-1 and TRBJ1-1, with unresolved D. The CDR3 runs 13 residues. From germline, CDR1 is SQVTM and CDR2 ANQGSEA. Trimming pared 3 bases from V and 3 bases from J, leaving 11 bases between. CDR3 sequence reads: CSVDPGWDTEAFF. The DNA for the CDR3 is TGCAGCGTTGATCCGGGTTGGGACACTGAAGCTTTCTTT.

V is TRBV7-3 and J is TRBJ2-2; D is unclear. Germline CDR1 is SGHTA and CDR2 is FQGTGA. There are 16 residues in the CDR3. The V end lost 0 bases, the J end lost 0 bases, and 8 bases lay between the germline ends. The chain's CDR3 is CASSLTGNSNTGELFF. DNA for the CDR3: TGTGCCAGCAGCTTAACAGGAAACTCGAACACCGGGGAGCTGTTTTTT.

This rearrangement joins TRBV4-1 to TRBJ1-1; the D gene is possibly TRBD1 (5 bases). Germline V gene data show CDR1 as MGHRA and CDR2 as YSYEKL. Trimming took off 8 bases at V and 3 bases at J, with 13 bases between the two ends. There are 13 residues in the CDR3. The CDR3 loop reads CASGDRWDTEAFF. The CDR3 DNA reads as TGCGCCAGCGGGGACCGGTGGGACACTGAAGCTTTCTTT.

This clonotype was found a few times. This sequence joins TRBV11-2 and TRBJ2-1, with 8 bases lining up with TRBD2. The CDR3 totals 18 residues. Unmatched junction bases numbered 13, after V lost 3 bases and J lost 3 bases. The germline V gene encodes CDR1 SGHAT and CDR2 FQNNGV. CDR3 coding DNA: TGTGCCAGCAGCTTTCGCCGGGTCGGGGGGGCAATCTACAATGAGCAGTTCTTC. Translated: CASSFRRVGGAIYNEQFF.

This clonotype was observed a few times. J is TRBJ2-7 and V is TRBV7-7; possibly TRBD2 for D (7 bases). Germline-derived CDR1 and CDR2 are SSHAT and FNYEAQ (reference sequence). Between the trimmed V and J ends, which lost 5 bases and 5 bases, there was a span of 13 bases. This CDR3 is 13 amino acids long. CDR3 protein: CASSPGGFDEQYF. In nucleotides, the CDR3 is TGTGCCAGCAGCCCGGGGGGCTTCGACGAGCAGTACTTC.

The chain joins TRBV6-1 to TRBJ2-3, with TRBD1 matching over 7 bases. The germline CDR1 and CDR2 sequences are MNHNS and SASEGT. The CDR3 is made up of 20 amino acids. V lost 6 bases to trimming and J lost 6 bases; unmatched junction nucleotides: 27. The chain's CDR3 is CASRKGRGRSVSRNSDTQYF. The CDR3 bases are TGTGCCAGCAGGAAAGGTAGGGGGCGGTCGGTTTCCCGCAACTCGGATACGCAGTATTTT.

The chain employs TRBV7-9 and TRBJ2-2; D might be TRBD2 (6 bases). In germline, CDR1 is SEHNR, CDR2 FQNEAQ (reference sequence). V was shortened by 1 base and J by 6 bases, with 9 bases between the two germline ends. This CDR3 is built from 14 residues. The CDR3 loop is CASSLDGGAGELFF. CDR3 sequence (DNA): TGTGCCAGCAGCTTAGACGGCGGGGCCGGGGAGCTGTTTTTT.

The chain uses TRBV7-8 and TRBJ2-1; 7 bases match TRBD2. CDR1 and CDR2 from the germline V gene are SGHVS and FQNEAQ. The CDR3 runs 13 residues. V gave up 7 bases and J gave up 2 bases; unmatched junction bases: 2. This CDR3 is CASMGGAYNEQFF. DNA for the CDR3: TGTGCCAGCATGGGGGGGGCCTACAATGAGCAGTTCTTC. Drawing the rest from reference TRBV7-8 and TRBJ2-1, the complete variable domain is GAGVSQSPRYKVAKRGQDVALRCDPISGHVSLFWYQQALGQGPEFLTYFQNEAQLDKSGLPSDRFFAERPEGSVSTLKIQRTQQEDSAVYLCASMGGAYNEQFFGPGTRLTVL.

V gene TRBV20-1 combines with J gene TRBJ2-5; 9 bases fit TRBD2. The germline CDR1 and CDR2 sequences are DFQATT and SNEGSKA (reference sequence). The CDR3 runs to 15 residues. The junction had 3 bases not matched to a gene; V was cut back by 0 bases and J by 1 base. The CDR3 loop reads CSARDVAGAQETQYF. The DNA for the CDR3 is TGCAGTGCTAGAGACGTAGCGGGGGCCCAAGAGACCCAGTACTTC.

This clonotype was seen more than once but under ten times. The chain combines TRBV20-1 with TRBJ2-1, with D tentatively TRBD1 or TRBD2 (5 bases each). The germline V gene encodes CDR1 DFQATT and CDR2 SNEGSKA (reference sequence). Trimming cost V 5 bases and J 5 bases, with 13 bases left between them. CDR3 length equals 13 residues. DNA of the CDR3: TGCAGTGCTGGTAGACGGGGACACAATGAGCAGTTCTTC. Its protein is CSAGRRGHNEQFF.

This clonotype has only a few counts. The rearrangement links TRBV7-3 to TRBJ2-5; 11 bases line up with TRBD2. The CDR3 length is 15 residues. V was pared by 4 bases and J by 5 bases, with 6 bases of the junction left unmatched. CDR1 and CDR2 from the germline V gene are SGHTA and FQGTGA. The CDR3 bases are TGTGCCAGCAGCTCGACTAGCGGGGTCTGGGAGACCCAGTACTTC. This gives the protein CASSSTSGVWETQYF. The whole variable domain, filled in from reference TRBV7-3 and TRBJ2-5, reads GAGVSQTPSNKVTEKGKYVELRCDPISGHTALYWYRQSLGQGPEFLIYFQGTGAADDSGLPNDRFFAVRPEGSVSTLKIQRTERGDSAVYLCASSSTSGVWETQYFGPGTRLLVL.

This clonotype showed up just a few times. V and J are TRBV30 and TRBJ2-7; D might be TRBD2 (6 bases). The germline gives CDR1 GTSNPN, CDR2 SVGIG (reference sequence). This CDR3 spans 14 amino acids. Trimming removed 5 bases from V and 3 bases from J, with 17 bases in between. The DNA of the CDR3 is TGTGCCTGGTCAAATGACGGAGGGTTCTACGAGCAGTACTTC. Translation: CAWSNDGGFYEQYF.

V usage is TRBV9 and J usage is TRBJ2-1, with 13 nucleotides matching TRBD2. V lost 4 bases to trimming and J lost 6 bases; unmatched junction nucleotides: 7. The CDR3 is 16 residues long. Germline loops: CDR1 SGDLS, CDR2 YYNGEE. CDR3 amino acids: CASSPRLAGGTNEQFF. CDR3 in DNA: TGTGCCAGCAGCCCTCGACTAGCGGGGGGAACCAATGAGCAGTTCTTC.

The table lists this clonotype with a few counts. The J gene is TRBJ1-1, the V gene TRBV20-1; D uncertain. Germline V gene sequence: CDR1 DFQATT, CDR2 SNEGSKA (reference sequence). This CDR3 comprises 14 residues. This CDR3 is CRIGNRDSNTEAFF. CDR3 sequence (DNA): TGCAGGATCGGGAACCGGGATTCGAACACTGAAGCTTTCTTT.

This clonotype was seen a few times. CDR3: CASSEEGLTEAFF. As DNA, the CDR3 is TGTGCCAGCAGCGAGGAGGGCCTCACTGAAGCTTTCTTT. The genes are TRBV12-3 or TRBV12-4 and TRBJ1-1; D unclear. The CDR3 loop spans 13 amino acids. The germline V and J ends were trimmed by 6 bases and 4 bases, with 12 bases remaining between them.

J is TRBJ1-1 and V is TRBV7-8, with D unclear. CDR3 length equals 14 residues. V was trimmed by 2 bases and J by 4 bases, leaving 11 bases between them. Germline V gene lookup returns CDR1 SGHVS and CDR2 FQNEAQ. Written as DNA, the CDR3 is TGTGCCAGCAGCTTATGGCAGCACCTCACTGAAGCTTTCTTT. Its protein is CASSLWQHLTEAFF.

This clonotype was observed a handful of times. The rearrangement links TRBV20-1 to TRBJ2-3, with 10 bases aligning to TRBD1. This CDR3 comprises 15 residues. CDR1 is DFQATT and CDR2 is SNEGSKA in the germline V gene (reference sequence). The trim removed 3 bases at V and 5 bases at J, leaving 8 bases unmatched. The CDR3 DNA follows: TGCAGTGCTAGGGACCGGGACAGGGGATTAGATACGCAGTATTTT. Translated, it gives CSARDRDRGLDTQYF.

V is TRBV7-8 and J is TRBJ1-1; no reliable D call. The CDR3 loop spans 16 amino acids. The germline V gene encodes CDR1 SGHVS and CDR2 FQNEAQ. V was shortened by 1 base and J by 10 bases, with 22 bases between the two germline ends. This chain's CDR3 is CASSLVPPPGPSGAFF. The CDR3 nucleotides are TGTGCCAGCAGCTTAGTACCCCCCCCCGGGCCGAGTGGAGCTTTCTTT.

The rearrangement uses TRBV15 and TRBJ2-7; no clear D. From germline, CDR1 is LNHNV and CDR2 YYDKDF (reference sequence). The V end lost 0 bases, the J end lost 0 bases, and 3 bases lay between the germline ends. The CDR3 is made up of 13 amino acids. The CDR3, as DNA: TGTGCCACCAGCAGAGACAACTCCTACGAGCAGTACTTC. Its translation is CATSRDNSYEQYF.

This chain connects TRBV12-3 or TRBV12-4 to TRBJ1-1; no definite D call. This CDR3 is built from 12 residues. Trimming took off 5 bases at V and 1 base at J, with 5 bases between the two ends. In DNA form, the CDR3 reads TGTGCCAGCAGTCCTAGGAACACTGAAGCTTTCTTT. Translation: CASSPRNTEAFF.

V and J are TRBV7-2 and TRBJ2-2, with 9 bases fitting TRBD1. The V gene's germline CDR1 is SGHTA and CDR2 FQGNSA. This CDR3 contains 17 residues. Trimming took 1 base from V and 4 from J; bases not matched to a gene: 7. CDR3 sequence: CASSLDNRGLGTGELFF. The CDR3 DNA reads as TGTGCCAGCAGCTTAGACAACAGGGGGCTAGGCACCGGGGAGCTGTTTTTT.

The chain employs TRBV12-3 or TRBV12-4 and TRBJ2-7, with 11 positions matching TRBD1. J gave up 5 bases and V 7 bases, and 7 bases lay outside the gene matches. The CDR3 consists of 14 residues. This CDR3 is CASTWGQGGNEQYF. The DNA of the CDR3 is TGTGCCAGCACGTGGGGACAGGGGGGAAACGAGCAGTACTTC.

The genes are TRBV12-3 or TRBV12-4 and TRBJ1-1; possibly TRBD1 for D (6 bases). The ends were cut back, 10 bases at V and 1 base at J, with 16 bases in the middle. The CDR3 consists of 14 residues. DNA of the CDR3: TGTGCCATAGGACAGAGAACAGCGAACACTGAAGCTTTCTTT. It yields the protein CAIGQRTANTEAFF.